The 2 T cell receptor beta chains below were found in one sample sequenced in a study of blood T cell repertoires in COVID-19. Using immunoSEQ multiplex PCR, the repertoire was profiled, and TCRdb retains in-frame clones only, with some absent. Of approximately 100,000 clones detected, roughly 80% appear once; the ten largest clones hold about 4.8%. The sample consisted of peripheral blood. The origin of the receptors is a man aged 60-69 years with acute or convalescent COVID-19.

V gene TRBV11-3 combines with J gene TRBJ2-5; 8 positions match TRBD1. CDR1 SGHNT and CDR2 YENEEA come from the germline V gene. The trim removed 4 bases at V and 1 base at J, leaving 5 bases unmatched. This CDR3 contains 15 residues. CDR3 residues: CASSSRTGPQETQYF. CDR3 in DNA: TGTGCCAGCAGCTCCCGGACAGGGCCCCAAGAGACCCAGTACTTC. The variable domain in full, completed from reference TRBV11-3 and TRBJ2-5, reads EAGVVQSPRYKIIEKKQPVAFWCNPISGHNTLYWYLQNLGQGPELLIRYENEEAVDDSQLPKDRFSAERLKGVDSTLKIQPAELGDSAVYLCASSSRTGPQETQYFGPGTRLLVL.

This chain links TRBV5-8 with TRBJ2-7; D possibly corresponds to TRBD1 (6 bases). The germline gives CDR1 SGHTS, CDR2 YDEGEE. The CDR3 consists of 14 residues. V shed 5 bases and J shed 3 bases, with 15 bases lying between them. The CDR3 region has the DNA TGTGCCAGCAGGTTTCCGGGACACGGCTACGAGCAGTACTTC. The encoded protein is CASRFPGHGYEQYF.